These T cell receptor beta chains were read from a single sample in a study of blood T cell repertoires in COVID-19. Profiling relied on immunoSEQ multiplex PCR, and the TCRdb table lists in-frame clones only, not all of them. The sample yields 350,000 to 500,000 clones, around nine tenths seen once. The sequenced sample consisted of peripheral blood. These receptors were obtained from a man younger than 30 with COVID-19, enrolled during active disease. Each CDR3 is given with its conserved first and last residue. The D gene is left open where the match is weak. Clone size is given for some rows only: seen once, a few or many times, or a class if the clone is expanded.

>15|TRBJ1-4|NA|TRBV5-1|NA
CASSSEGGSGEKLFF
TGCGCCAGCAGCTCGGAAGGAGGGTCGGGAGAAAAACTGTTTTTT
>15|TRBJ2-3|NA|TRBV11-2|TRBD2
CASSLREGGADTQYF
TGTGCCAGCAGCTTACGGGAGGGGGGGGCAGATACGCAGTATTTT
>15|TRBJ2-1|NA|TRBV11-2|TRBD2
CASSILAGGYNEQFF
TGTGCCAGCAGCATCTTAGCGGGGGGGTACAATGAGCAGTTCTTC
>13|TRBJ1-1|NA|TRBV6-6|NA
CASRMAGHTEAFF
TGTGCCAGCAGAATGGCGGGGCACACTGAAGCTTTCTTT
>13|TRBJ2-5|NA|TRBV6-1|NA
CASSEGRVGTQYF
TGTGCCAGCAGTGAAGGTCGGGTAGGGACCCAGTACTTC
>17|TRBJ2-2|NA|TRBV19|TRBD2
CASSIWLAGPNTGELFF
TGTGCCAGTAGTATATGGCTAGCGGGGCCTAACACCGGGGAGCTGTTTTTT
>14|TRBJ1-1|once|TRBV11-2|NA
CASSLGQGHTEAFF
TGTGCCAGCAGCTTAGGCCAGGGGCACACTGAAGCTTTCTTT
>15|TRBJ1-1|NA|TRBV10-2|TRBD1
CASSESGQGMDEAFF
TGCGCCAGCAGTGAGTCGGGACAGGGAATGGATGAAGCTTTCTTT
>11|TRBJ2-3|NA|TRBV15|TRBD2
CATGREDTQYF
TGTGCCACCGGGAGGGAGGATACGCAGTATTTT
>15|TRBJ2-2|once|TRBV2|NA
CASSEKQGGTGELFF
TGTGCCAGCAGTGAGAAACAGGGTGGCACCGGGGAGCTGTTTTTT
>16|TRBJ1-4|NA|TRBV15|NA
CATSRSRGQSREKLFF
TGTGCCACCAGCAGATCCCGAGGGCAATCCCGGGAAAAACTGTTTTTT
>14|TRBJ1-5|NA|TRBV30|TRBD1
CAWSPGTGNQPQHF
TGTGCCTGGAGTCCCGGGACAGGCAATCAGCCCCAGCATTTT
>14|TRBJ1-3|NA|TRBV19|TRBD1
CASSRMGQGNTIYF
TGTGCCAGTAGCCGGATGGGACAGGGAAACACCATATATTTT
>13|TRBJ2-2|NA|TRBV19|NA
CASSIISTGELFF
TGTGCCAGTAGTATTATATCCACCGGGGAGCTGTTTTTT
>15|TRBJ2-6|once|TRBV5-8|TRBD1
CASSFGQGRSNVLTF
TGTGCCAGCAGCTTTGGACAGGGGCGTTCCAACGTCCTGACTTTC
>12|TRBJ2-3|NA|TRBV15|NA
CATSQQGDTQYF
TGTGCCACCAGCCAACAGGGAGATACGCAGTATTTT
>13|TRBJ2-7|NA|TRBV6-6|NA
CASRTDSVYEQYF
TGTGCCAGCAGGACGGACTCAGTCTACGAGCAGTACTTC
>11|TRBJ2-7|NA|TRBV11-2|NA
CASSWGRSPDF
TGTGCCAGCAGCTGGGGCCGGTCGCCTGACTTC
>12|TRBJ1-2|NA|TRBV25-1|NA
CASSQGLDGYTF
TGTGCCAGCAGTCAGGGGCTTGATGGCTACACCTTC
>14|TRBJ2-7|NA|TRBV3-1/TRBV3-2|TRBD1
CASSPGQGTYEQYF
TGTGCCAGCAGTCCGGGACAGGGAACCTACGAGCAGTACTTC
>12|TRBJ1-1|once|TRBV12-3/TRBV12-4|NA
CASSSTEPEAFF
TGTGCCAGCAGTTCGACAGAACCAGAAGCTTTCTTT
>16|TRBJ2-7|NA|TRBV7-9|TRBD2
CASSSGTSGYVYEQYF
TGTGCCAGCAGCTCCGGGACTAGCGGGTATGTCTACGAGCAGTACTTC
>14|TRBJ2-3|NA|TRBV3-1/TRBV3-2|NA
CASSRPGWEGTQYF
TGTGCCAGCAGCCGTCCAGGGTGGGAAGGTACGCAGTATTTT
>15|TRBJ2-7|NA|TRBV24-1|NA
CATSDAGTPTYEQYF
TGTGCCACCAGTGACGCCGGGACACCGACCTACGAGCAGTACTTC
>16|TRBJ2-5|once|TRBV7-9|TRBD2
CASSLEGSGRGETQYF
TGTGCCAGCAGCTTAGAAGGTAGCGGGAGAGGAGAGACCCAGTACTTC
>16|TRBJ1-1|NA|TRBV5-1|TRBD1
CASSPQGAAGNTEAFF
TGCGCCAGCAGCCCTCAGGGGGCCGCTGGGAACACTGAAGCTTTCTTT
>14|TRBJ1-1|NA|TRBV19|NA
CASSIGAPLGAAFF
TGTGCCAGTAGTATCGGTGCTCCCTTAGGGGCAGCTTTCTTT
>15|TRBJ2-7|NA|TRBV27|NA
CASSPLLGPQGEQYF
TGTGCCAGCAGTCCTTTGCTAGGCCCCCAGGGCGAGCAGTACTTC
>15|TRBJ2-3|NA|TRBV14|TRBD2
CASSQATGGVDTQYF
TGTGCCAGCAGCCAAGCAACGGGAGGTGTGGATACGCAGTATTTT
>14|TRBJ1-2|NA|TRBV18|NA
CASSPTTGTDGYTF
TGTGCCAGCTCACCAACTACAGGGACCGATGGCTACACCTTC
>12|TRBJ1-3|NA|TRBV5-5|NA
CASSSFGNTIYF
TGTGCCAGCAGCTCCTTTGGAAACACCATATATTTT
>14|TRBJ2-2|NA|TRBV2|NA
CASRPTENTGELFF
TGTGCCAGCAGACCGACAGAGAACACCGGGGAGCTGTTTTTT
>16|TRBJ2-3|NA|TRBV6-1|NA
CASSEGSGTSTDTQYF
TGTGCCAGCAGTGAAGGTAGCGGAACTAGCACAGATACGCAGTATTTT
>14|TRBJ2-7|NA|TRBV7-6|TRBD1
CASSRDRGKYEQYF
TGTGCCAGCAGCCGAGACAGGGGGAAATACGAGCAGTACTTC
>13|TRBJ1-2|NA|TRBV2|NA
CASSEDRETGYTF
TGTGCCAGCAGTGAAGACAGGGAAACTGGCTACACCTTC
>14|TRBJ1-1|NA|TRBV18|NA
CASSPGQVNTEAFF
TGTGCCAGCTCACCGGGACAAGTGAACACTGAAGCTTTCTTT
>14|TRBJ1-5|NA|TRBV19|NA
CASSISVEGQPQHF
TGTGCCAGTAGTATTTCAGTGGAGGGTCAGCCCCAGCATTTT
>16|TRBJ1-2|NA|TRBV13|NA
CASSLGRRRINYGYTF
TGTGCCAGCAGCTTAGGCCGTCGGCGGATTAACTATGGCTACACCTTC
>16|TRBJ2-3|once|TRBV18|NA
CASSPLAGGSTDTQYF
TGTGCCAGCTCACCACTCGCAGGGGGGAGCACAGATACGCAGTATTTT
>15|TRBJ2-7|NA|TRBV6-5|NA
CASSYSPPGVYEQYF
TGTGCCAGCAGTTACTCCCCCCCAGGGGTGTACGAGCAGTACTTC
>16|TRBJ2-3|NA|TRBV5-6|NA
CASSLAASGGTDTQYF
TGTGCCAGCAGCTTGGCCGCGTCAGGCGGCACAGATACGCAGTATTTT
>16|TRBJ2-1|NA|TRBV6-6|NA
CASSYGGARAYNEQFF
TGTGCCAGCAGTTACGGGGGGGCCAGAGCCTACAATGAGCAGTTCTTC
>17|TRBJ1-2|few|TRBV19|NA
CASITGSRGTPSYGYTF
TGTGCCAGTATCACCGGCAGCCGCGGTACTCCATCCTATGGCTACACCTTC
>15|TRBJ2-3|NA|TRBV30|NA
CAWSVLPQGTDTQYF
TGTGCCTGGAGTGTTCTACCCCAGGGCACAGATACGCAGTATTTT
>15|TRBJ2-3|NA|TRBV14|TRBD2
CASSQVSGGADTQYF
TGTGCCAGCAGCCAAGTGAGCGGGGGGGCAGATACGCAGTATTTT